This T cell receptor beta chain comes out of a study of quantifying T cell responses using KT2 cells. Looking at the study overall: RNA was reverse transcribed with TCR alpha and beta constant-region primers. The T4 ligation step was estimated to exceed 8.5% efficiency under optimum conditions.

An oligo carrying a UMI was ligated to the cDNA 3' end. The first PCR ran approximately 4 cycles with an equimolar RC1.1 and RC1.2 beta primer mix. TCRdb re-called the UMI-ligation and nested PCR reads through MiXCR, storing one row per CDR3 protein. The sample carries fewer than 40,000 distinct CDR3 sequences, more than 7% recorded once. CDR3 size: 18 residues. V lost 0 bases, J lost 7 bases, and 14 bases stayed unmatched. The germline CDR1 and CDR2 sequences are MNHEY and SMNVEV (reference sequence). This TCR derives from a human donor. Sequencing used PBMCs spiked with cells of the T cell clone KT2. The J gene is TRBJ2-1, the V gene TRBV27, with 8 nucleotides matching TRBD2. CDR3 nucleotides: TGTGCCAGCAGTTTATCCCAATTTAGCGGGGAAGGGGGTAATGAGCAGTTCTTC. It specifies CASSLSQFSGEGGNEQFF.